Following are 26 T cell receptor beta chains from one sample sequenced in a study of blood T cell repertoires in COVID-19. Assay: immunoSEQ multiplex PCR; the TCRdb copy retains only in-frame clones and omits some. Seen here are around 100,000 clones, 70% to 90% observed once, and the top ten hold 2.1%. The material sequenced was peripheral blood. The receptors derive from a human donor in a cohort sampled during active COVID-19.

V and J are TRBV19 and TRBJ1-5; TRBD1 agrees at 8 bases. Germline CDR1 is LNHDA and CDR2 is SQIVND (reference sequence). This CDR3 is built from 13 residues. The V gene end was trimmed by 4 bases and the J gene end by 9 bases; junction bases not matched to a gene: 5. CDR3 sequence: CASSTDRVAPQHF. CDR3 nucleotides: TGTGCCAGTAGTACGGACAGGGTAGCGCCCCAGCATTTT.

V usage is TRBV10-3 and J usage is TRBJ1-1, with a tentative D call TRBD1 (5 bases). Germline V lookup: CDR1 ENHRY, CDR2 SYGVKD. Trimming shortened V by 4 bases and J by 2 bases, and 8 bases separated the two germline ends. The CDR3 covers 13 residues. As DNA, the CDR3 is TGTGCCATCAGTGTCGGGGGAAACACTGAAGCTTTCTTT. It is translated as CAISVGGNTEAFF.

This chain connects TRBV18 to TRBJ1-2; possible D gene TRBD1, 5 bases. The ends were cut back, 6 bases at V and 4 bases at J, with 12 bases in the middle. The CDR3 loop spans 13 amino acids. CDR1 KGHSH and CDR2 LQKENI come from the germline V gene. The CDR3 reads CASSPDKVYGYTF. CDR3 DNA sequence: TGTGCCAGCTCCCCGGACAAAGTCTATGGCTACACCTTC.

This clone was counted a single time. The rearrangement joins TRBV7-2 to TRBJ1-1, with 7 bases aligning to TRBD1. V was clipped by 8 bases and J by 2 bases; unmatched bases: 5. CDR1 is SGHTA and CDR2 is FQGNSA in the germline V gene. CDR3 size: 13 residues. The DNA for the CDR3 is TGTGCCAGCGCTAGGGGGCTTAACACTGAAGCTTTCTTT. It translates to CASARGLNTEAFF. The full variable domain, in which reference TRBV7-2 and TRBJ1-1 provide the parts outside the CDR3, is GAGVSQSPSNKVTEKGKDVELRCDPISGHTALYWYRQSLGQGLEFLIYFQGNSAPDKSGLPSDRFSAERTGGSVSTLTIQRTQQEDSAVYLCASARGLNTEAFFGQGTRLTVV.

The chain links TRBV7-3 to TRBJ1-2, with D unresolved. Germline CDR1 is SGHTA and CDR2 is FQGTGA. V was shortened by 3 bases and J by 4 bases, with 9 bases between the two germline ends. CDR3 length equals 13 residues. CDR3 loop: CASSLDLSYGYTF. The CDR3 DNA reads as TGTGCCAGCAGCTTGGACTTAAGCTATGGCTACACCTTC.

This chain connects TRBV4-3 to TRBJ2-2; 7 nucleotides match TRBD1. With V trimmed by 0 bases and J by 1 base, 8 bases remained unmatched. The length of the CDR3 is 18 residues. Per germline, CDR1 LGHNA and CDR2 YSLEER. In DNA, the CDR3 is TGCGCCAGCAGCCAAGAAGTGTTTAGGGGGCTGAACACCGGGGAGCTGTTTTTT. Its protein is CASSQEVFRGLNTGELFF.

By proportion, this clone is medium-sized (0.01 to 0.1%). The chain links TRBV5-1 to TRBJ2-5, with 8 bases lining up with TRBD1. The CDR3 covers 15 residues. The V and J ends lost 3 bases and 3 bases, in that order; junction bases with no gene match: 7. Germline V CDR1 and CDR2: SGHRS, YFSETQ. CDR3 in amino acids: CASSWRTGTEETQYF. The DNA of the CDR3 is TGCGCCAGCAGCTGGCGGACAGGGACGGAAGAGACCCAGTACTTC.

The chain combines TRBV28 with TRBJ2-7; 12 bases match TRBD1. This CDR3 contains 14 residues. V lost 8 bases, J lost 11 bases, and 13 bases stayed unmatched. The germline V gene encodes CDR1 MDHEN and CDR2 SYDVKM. The CDR3 loop reads CASAKGQGAHGEYF. The CDR3 DNA sequence: TGTGCCAGCGCAAAGGGACAGGGGGCTCATGGGGAGTACTTC.

The chain recombines TRBV4-3 with TRBJ1-2; D perhaps matches TRBD1 (5 bases). Germline-derived CDR1 and CDR2 are LGHNA and YSLEER. The V end was cut by 0 bases, the J end by 0 bases, with 11 bases between. This CDR3 is built from 16 residues. The CDR3 DNA reads TGCGCCAGCAGCCAAGATTTGGGGCAGACTAACTATGGCTACACCTTC. It codes for CASSQDLGQTNYGYTF.

The chain recombines TRBV5-6 with TRBJ2-7; the match to TRBD1 covers 8 bases. The germline gives CDR1 SGHDT, CDR2 YYEEEE. The CDR3 runs to 13 residues. With 4 bases clipped from V and 2 bases from J, the junction kept 2 bases outside the gene matches. In DNA, the CDR3 is TGTGCCAGCAGCATCAGGGGGCCCTACGAGCAGTACTTC. Translated: CASSIRGPYEQYF.

The rearrangement joins TRBV1 to TRBJ2-7; the table names TRBD2, a call not compared with the DNA. TRBV1 is listed as a pseudogene. This CDR3 contains 16 residues. This CDR3 reads CTSSQERHSGSREQYF. CDR3 DNA: TGCACCAGCAGCCAAGAGAGGCATAGCGGGAGCAGGGAGCAGTACTTC.

This clone occurred once. The chain carries TRBV7-3 and TRBJ1-5; D is unresolved. The V end lost 2 bases, the J end lost 5 bases, and 19 bases lay between the germline ends. Germline V gene lookup returns CDR1 SGHTA and CDR2 FQGTGA. There are 17 residues in the CDR3. CDR3 in DNA: TGTGCCAGCAGCTTACTTTTGTGGCAGGTATTCTATCAGCCCCAGCATTTT. Its translation is CASSLLLWQVFYQPQHF.

J is TRBJ1-3 and V is TRBV7-9; D is possibly TRBD1 (6 bases). The CDR3 totals 12 residues. CDR1 and CDR2 from the germline V gene are SEHNR and FQNEAQ (reference sequence). The V end lost 2 bases, the J end lost 7 bases, and 6 bases lay between the germline ends. Written as DNA, the CDR3 is TGTGCCAGCAGCTTACAGGGGAACACCATATATTTT. Protein sequence: CASSLQGNTIYF.

This chain uses TRBV27 with TRBJ2-7; 10 positions agree with TRBD2. The CDR3 runs 15 residues. Looked up from germline, CDR1 is MNHEY and CDR2 is SMNVEV (reference sequence). Trimming took 5 bases from V and 0 from J; bases not matched to a gene: 4. The CDR3, as DNA: TGTGCCAGCAGTAGACTAGCGGGCGCCTCCTACGAGCAGTACTTC. This translates into CASSRLAGASYEQYF.

The chain joins TRBV2 to TRBJ1-2; a weak D match, TRBD1 (6 bases). The CDR3 runs 13 residues. V gave up 4 bases and J gave up 7 bases, with 13 bases separating them. Germline-derived CDR1 and CDR2 are SNHLY and FYNNEI. Written as DNA, the CDR3 is TGTGCCAGCAGTGCAGGGGTGGGACGTGGCTACACCTTC. The encoded protein is CASSAGVGRGYTF.

The chain carries TRBV9 and TRBJ2-7, with TRBD1 matching 10 bases. CDR3 size: 16 residues. V gave up 4 bases and J gave up 4 bases; unmatched junction bases: 11. Germline CDR1 SGDLS, CDR2 YYNGEE. The CDR3 region has the DNA TGTGCCAGCAGCCCCGAACGAGGGACAGGGGTTTACGAGCAGTACTTC. Its protein product is CASSPERGTGVYEQYF.

The chain uses TRBV12-3 or TRBV12-4 and TRBJ2-1; 7 bases are a match to TRBD2. V lost 5 bases and J lost 15; bases outside the gene matches: 10. The CDR3 has 12 amino acids. The CDR3 reads CASSLDSWGGFF. The CDR3 DNA follows: TGTGCCAGCAGTCTAGACAGCTGGGGGGGGTTCTTC.

J is TRBJ1-5 and V is TRBV6-1, with a weak D call TRBD1 (5 bases). Germline assignment: CDR1 MNHNS and CDR2 SASEGT. The length of the CDR3 is 17 residues. V was shortened by 0 bases and J by 1 base, with 13 bases between the two germline ends. The CDR3 region has the DNA TGTGCCAGCAGTGAAGCGGCAGGGTCCTTGAGCAATCAGCCCCAGCATTTT. Protein product: CASSEAAGSLSNQPQHF.

This clone was seen once. This chain links TRBV5-6 with TRBJ2-2; no clear D gene. The CDR3 totals 13 residues. Per germline, CDR1 SGHDT and CDR2 YYEEEE. The germline V and J ends were trimmed by 1 base and 4 bases, with 5 bases remaining between them. CDR3 in amino acids: CASSLIVTGELFF. The CDR3 nucleotides are TGTGCCAGCAGCTTGATAGTCACCGGGGAGCTGTTTTTT.

This clone showed up just a few times. The chain joins TRBV7-9 to TRBJ2-2; D may be TRBD1 (5 bases). The CDR3 sequence is 15 residues long. Trimming left V 5 bases short and J 2 bases short, with 12 bases between. Germline V gene sequence: CDR1 SEHNR, CDR2 FQNEAQ (reference sequence). This CDR3 is CASSPTAPNTGELFF. CDR3 DNA: TGTGCCAGCAGCCCGACAGCCCCAAACACCGGGGAGCTGTTTTTT. Variable domain in full (rest from reference TRBV7-9 and TRBJ2-2): DTGVSQNPRHKITKRGQNVTFRCDPISEHNRLYWYRQTLGQGPEFLTYFQNEAQLEKSRLLSDRFSAERPKGSFSTLEIQRTEQGDSAMYLCASSPTAPNTGELFFGEGSRLTVL.

The V and J genes are TRBV7-9 and TRBJ2-7, with TRBD1 identical over 8 bases. Germline V gene sequence: CDR1 SEHNR, CDR2 FQNEAQ (reference sequence). The CDR3 extends over 14 amino acids. The J segment lost 3 bases and the V segment lost 5 bases, leaving 6 bases of the junction unmatched. CDR3 bases: TGTGCCAGCAGCCTTAGGGACAGGATCTACGAGCAGTACTTC. Translated: CASSLRDRIYEQYF.

In regard to this clone: A single base separates this from a much larger clone, so it may be a read error. Other DNA sequences within the sample encode an identical CDR3. The V gene is TRBV10-3, the J gene TRBJ1-1; no clear D gene. With 4 bases removed from V and 2 bases from J, the gap between germline ends came to 5 bases. In germline, CDR1 is ENHRY, CDR2 SYGVKD. This CDR3 comprises 12 residues. DNA for the CDR3: TGTGCCATCAGTGGAGGTAACACTGAAGCTTTCTTT. Amino acid sequence: CAISGGNTEAFF.

The V call is TRBV28, the J call TRBJ1-6; unclear D gene. This CDR3 is 14 amino acids long. The germline V gene has CDR1 MDHEN and CDR2 SYDVKM. V was shortened by 7 bases and J by 6 bases, with 13 bases between the two germline ends. In DNA form, the CDR3 reads TGTGCCAGCACCCTACTAGGGAGTAATTCACCCCTCCACTTT. It encodes CASTLLGSNSPLHF.

The chain has TRBV11-2 and TRBJ2-5; D perhaps matches TRBD2 (5 bases). Germline V gene sequence: CDR1 SGHAT, CDR2 FQNNGV. The CDR3 has 13 residues. V lost 5 bases to trimming and J lost 0 bases, with 7 bases between them. CDR3 in DNA: TGTGCCAGCAGCGCCGGGAACCAAGAGACCCAGTACTTC. It codes for CASSAGNQETQYF.

The chain's CDR3 is CASSLEVGGNEKLFF. DNA of the CDR3: TGTGCCAGCAGCTTAGAGGTGGGAGGTAATGAAAAACTGTTTTTT. The J gene is TRBJ1-4, the V gene TRBV7-9; D gene ambiguous. This CDR3 is 15 amino acids long. V lost 1 base and J 4 bases, leaving 10 bases between the germline ends. Germline V gives CDR1 SEHNR, CDR2 FQNEAQ (reference sequence).

V is TRBV3-1 (or the pseudogene TRBV3-2) and J is TRBJ2-2; 8 bases map to TRBD2. With V trimmed by 2 bases and J by 4 bases, 12 bases remained unmatched. This CDR3 comprises 18 residues. The germline V gene has CDR1 LGHDT and CDR2 YNNKEL (reference sequence). This CDR3 is CASSQSFAREGSTGELFF. The CDR3 coding sequence is TGTGCCAGCAGCCAATCTTTTGCCCGGGAGGGTAGCACCGGGGAGCTGTTTTTT.